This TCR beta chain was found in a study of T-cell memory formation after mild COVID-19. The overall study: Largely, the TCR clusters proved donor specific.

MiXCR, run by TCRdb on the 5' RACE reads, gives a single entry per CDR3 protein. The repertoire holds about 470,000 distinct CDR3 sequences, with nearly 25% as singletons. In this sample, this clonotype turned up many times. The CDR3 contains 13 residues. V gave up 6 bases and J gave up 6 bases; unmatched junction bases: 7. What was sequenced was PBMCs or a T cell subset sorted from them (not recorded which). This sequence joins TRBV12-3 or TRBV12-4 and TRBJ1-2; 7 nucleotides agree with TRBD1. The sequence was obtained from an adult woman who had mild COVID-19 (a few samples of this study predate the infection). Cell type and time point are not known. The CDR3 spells CASSPDRVNGYTF. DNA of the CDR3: TGTGCCAGCAGCCCAGACAGGGTCAATGGCTACACCTTC.